Listed below are T cell receptor beta chains from one sample, sequenced in a study of shared clonotypes between healthy human individuals. Only in-frame clones appear in the TCRdb table, and some are missing; sequencing was by immunoSEQ multiplex PCR. Among 330,000 or so clones listed, approximately 79% were seen once. The sequenced sample was memory CD4+ T cells sorted from blood. All receptors come from a man under 40 in good health. Both conserved end residues are part of each CDR3. A D gene is named only where the DNA matches it firmly. Where a row states a size, it is once, few, many or the class of an expanded clone; other rows omit it.

V gene,J gene,clone size,D gene,CDR3 DNA,CDR3 protein
TRBV28,TRBJ2-1,-,-,TGTGCCAGCACCCTCGGAGGGGCGCTTTCAAATGAGCAGTTCTTC,CASTLGGALSNEQFF
TRBV20-1,TRBJ1-6,-,-,TGCAGTGCTAGGGGGGGAGTGGCCCTCCACTTT,CSARGGVALHF
TRBV5-4,TRBJ1-2,-,-,TGTGCCAGCAGCTTGGCCCCCGGGGCTGACTATGGCTACACCTTC,CASSLAPGADYGYTF
TRBV6-6,TRBJ1-5,-,-,TGTGCCAGCCTCATGAATAGCAATCAGCCCCAGCATTTT,CASLMNSNQPQHF
TRBV6-5,TRBJ2-1,-,TRBD2,TGTGCCACCCGGTTGACTAGCGGTTACAATGAGCAGTTCTTC,CATRLTSGYNEQFF
TRBV19,TRBJ1-5,-,-,TGTGCCAGCGAACAGGGTCCGAATCAGCCCCAGCATTTT,CASEQGPNQPQHF
TRBV29-1,TRBJ1-1,-,-,TGCAGCGTCGAAGCCCTCGGATTGCACACTGAAGCTTTCTTT,CSVEALGLHTEAFF
TRBV25-1,TRBJ2-1,many,TRBD1,TGTGCCAGCAGTTCCCGAACAGGGGGACGATACAATGAGCAGTTCTTC,CASSSRTGGRYNEQFF
TRBV7-8,TRBJ2-7,-,-,TGTGCCAGCAGCCAAGCGGGACAACGAACCTCCTACGAGCAGTACTTC,CASSQAGQRTSYEQYF
TRBV5-1,TRBJ2-1,once,TRBD1,TGCGCCAGCAGCTTGGGAGGGACAGGGGGAATAAATGAGCAGTTCTTC,CASSLGGTGGINEQFF
TRBV11-2,TRBJ2-5,-,TRBD2,TGTGCCAGCAGCTTCGGGACTAGCGGGAGGGGGGAAGAGACCCAGTACTTC,CASSFGTSGRGEETQYF
TRBV27,TRBJ2-7,-,TRBD2,TGTGCCAGCAGTCTCCGAGGGCCGGGACTAGATCTCTACGAGCAGTACTTC,CASSLRGPGLDLYEQYF
TRBV6-1,TRBJ1-2,few,-,TGTGCCAGCACGGACCTTTATGGCTACACCTTC,CASTDLYGYTF
TRBV2,TRBJ2-3,-,TRBD1,TGTGCCAGCAGCCCCAGGACAGGGGGCACAGATACGCAGTATTTT,CASSPRTGGTDTQYF
TRBV6-5,TRBJ1-4,-,-,TGTGCCAGCAGTGAAAGTGCAACTAATGAAAAACTGTTTTTT,CASSESATNEKLFF
TRBV7-2,TRBJ2-5,few,-,TGTGCCAGCAGCTTAGCCCCGCGTGGGGGGAGTGCATTTCAAGAGACCCAGTACTTC,CASSLAPRGGSAFQETQYF
TRBV9,TRBJ1-1,-,-,TGTGCCAGCAGCCAGTCGGGGAGTAGGGTGGGGCGAAAGGCTGAAGCTTTCTTT,CASSQSGSRVGRKAEAFF
TRBV9,TRBJ2-1,-,TRBD1,TGTGCCAGCAGCCCGGGACAGGGGAACAATGAGCAGTTCTTC,CASSPGQGNNEQFF
TRBV4-1,TRBJ1-3,-,TRBD1,TGCGCCAGCAGCCCGACAGGGAGTGGAAACACCATATATTTT,CASSPTGSGNTIYF
TRBV7-2,TRBJ2-1,-,-,TGTGCCAGCAGCTTACCCCCGAGCTTTGGTGAGCAGTTCTTC,CASSLPPSFGEQFF
TRBV30,TRBJ2-1,-,TRBD2,TGTGCCTGGAGTCGGACTAGCTCCTACAATGAGCAGTTCTTC,CAWSRTSSYNEQFF
TRBV18,TRBJ2-1,-,-,TGTGCCAGCTCACCTCTCGATGAGCAGTTCTTC,CASSPLDEQFF
TRBV29-1,TRBJ2-6,many,TRBD1,TGCAGCGTTGAACCCCAACAGGGGTTGGCTGGGGCCAACGTCCTGACTTTC,CSVEPQQGLAGANVLTF
TRBV7-6,TRBJ2-7,-,-,TGTGCCAGCAGCTCACAAAAGACCTCCTACGAGCAGTACTTC,CASSSQKTSYEQYF